This T cell receptor (beta chain) stems from a study of shared clonotypes between healthy human individuals. As for the study in general: The cohort comprised two women and a few men. Their ages spanned 18 to 49 years.

Germline CDR1 and CDR2: MNHEY and SVGAGI. Trimming took 6 bases from V and 1 from J; bases not matched to a gene: 4. The CDR3 length is 15 residues. Deep was the level at which the assay was run. TCRdb keeps only in-frame clones here, not all; method: immunoSEQ multiplex PCR. This table holds about 2 million clones, less than 95% found once. Naive CD8 cells were CD45RO-negative, positively selected for CCR7, excluding terminally differentiated effector memory CD45RA+ cells. V is TRBV6-5 and J is TRBJ2-5, with 11 bases identical to TRBD1. The TCR sequence derives from a man younger than 30 in good health. The sequencing sample was made of naive CD8+ T cells sorted from blood. The CDR3 bases are TGTGCCAGCAGCCTAGGGACAGGGGGCCAAGAGACCCAGTACTTC. Encoded protein: CASSLGTGGQETQYF.